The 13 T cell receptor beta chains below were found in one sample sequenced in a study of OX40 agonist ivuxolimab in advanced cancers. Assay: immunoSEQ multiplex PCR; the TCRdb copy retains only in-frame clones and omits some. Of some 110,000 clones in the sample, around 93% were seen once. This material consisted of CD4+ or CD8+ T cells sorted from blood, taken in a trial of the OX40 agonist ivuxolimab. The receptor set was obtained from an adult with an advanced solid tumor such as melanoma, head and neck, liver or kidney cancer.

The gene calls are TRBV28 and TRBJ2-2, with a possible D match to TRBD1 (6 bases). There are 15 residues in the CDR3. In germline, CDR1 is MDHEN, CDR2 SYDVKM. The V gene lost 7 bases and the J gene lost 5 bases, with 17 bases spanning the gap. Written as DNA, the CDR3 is TGTGCCAGCAACGTAGGGCAGGGGATAACCGGGGAGCTGTTTTTT. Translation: CASNVGQGITGELFF.

CDR3 DNA: TGTGCCAGCAGGTTGGACCCAGATACGCAGTATTTT. This translates into CASRLDPDTQYF. The chain couples TRBV2 to TRBJ2-3; D remains ambiguous. This CDR3 has 12 amino acids. Germline V CDR1 and CDR2: SNHLY, FYNNEI. V was shortened by 6 bases and J by 4 bases, with 8 bases between the two germline ends.

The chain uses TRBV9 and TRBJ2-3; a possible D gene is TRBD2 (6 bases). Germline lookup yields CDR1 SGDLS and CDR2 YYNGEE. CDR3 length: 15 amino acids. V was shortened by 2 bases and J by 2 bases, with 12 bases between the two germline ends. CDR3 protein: CASSVGTQYTDTQYF. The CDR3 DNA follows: TGTGCCAGCAGCGTCGGGACTCAATACACAGATACGCAGTATTTT.

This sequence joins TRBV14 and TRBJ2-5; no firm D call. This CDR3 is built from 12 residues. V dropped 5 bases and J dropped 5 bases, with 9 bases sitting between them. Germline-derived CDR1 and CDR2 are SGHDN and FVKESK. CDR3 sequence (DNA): TGTGCCAGCAGCTTTAACGGGGAGACCCAGTACTTC. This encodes CASSFNGETQYF.

The chain's CDR3 is CASSIKRGNEQFF. CDR3 DNA sequence: TGTGCCAGTAGTATTAAACGGGGTAATGAGCAGTTCTTC. The J gene is TRBJ2-1, the V gene TRBV19, with D possibly TRBD2 on 5 matching bases. CDR3 length equals 13 residues. The ends were cut back, 3 bases at V and 7 bases at J, with 10 bases in the middle. The V gene's germline CDR1 is LNHDA and CDR2 SQIVND (reference sequence). Based on the CDR3 plus reference TRBV19 and TRBJ2-1, the full variable domain is DGGITQSPKYLFRKEGQNVTLSCEQNLNHDAMYWYRQDPGQGLRLIYYSQIVNDFQKGDIAEGYSVSREKKESFPLTVTSAQKNPTAFYLCASSIKRGNEQFFGPGTRLTVL.

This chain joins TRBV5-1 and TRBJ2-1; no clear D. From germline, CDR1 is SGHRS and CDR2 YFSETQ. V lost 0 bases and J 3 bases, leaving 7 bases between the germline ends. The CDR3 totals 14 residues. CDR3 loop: CASSLEVGYNEQFF. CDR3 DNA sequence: TGCGCCAGCAGCTTGGAGGTCGGCTACAATGAGCAGTTCTTC. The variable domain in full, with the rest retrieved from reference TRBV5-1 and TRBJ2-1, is KAGVTQTPRYLIKTRGQQVTLSCSPISGHRSVSWYQQTPGQGLQFLFEYFSETQRNKGNFPGRFSGRQFSNSRSEMNVSTLELGDSALYLCASSLEVGYNEQFFGPGTRLTVL.

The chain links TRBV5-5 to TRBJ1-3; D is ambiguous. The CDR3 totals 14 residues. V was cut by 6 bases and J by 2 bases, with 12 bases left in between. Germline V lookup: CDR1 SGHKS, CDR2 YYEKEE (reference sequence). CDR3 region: CASTLLDAGNTIYF. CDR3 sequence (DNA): TGTGCCAGCACCTTACTCGATGCTGGAAACACCATATATTTT.

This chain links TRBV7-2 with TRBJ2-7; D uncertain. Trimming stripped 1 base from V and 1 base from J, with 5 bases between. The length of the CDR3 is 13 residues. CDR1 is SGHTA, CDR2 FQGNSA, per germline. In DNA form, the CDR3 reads TGTGCCAGCAGCTTAGGCCTATCCTACGAGCAGTACTTC. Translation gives CASSLGLSYEQYF. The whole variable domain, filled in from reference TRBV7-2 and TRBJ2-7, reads GAGVSQSPSNKVTEKGKDVELRCDPISGHTALYWYRQSLGQGLEFLIYFQGNSAPDKSGLPSDRFSAERTGGSVSTLTIQRTQQEDSAVYLCASSLGLSYEQYFGPGTRLTVT.

The CDR3 spells CASSERQGAIYGYTF. DNA of the CDR3: TGTGCCAGCAGTGAAAGGCAGGGGGCAATCTATGGCTACACCTTC. The chain is built from TRBV2 and TRBJ1-2, with TRBD1 identical over 8 bases. J lost 4 bases, V lost 2 bases, and 6 bases had no gene match. CDR3 size: 15 residues. The germline V gene has CDR1 SNHLY and CDR2 FYNNEI.

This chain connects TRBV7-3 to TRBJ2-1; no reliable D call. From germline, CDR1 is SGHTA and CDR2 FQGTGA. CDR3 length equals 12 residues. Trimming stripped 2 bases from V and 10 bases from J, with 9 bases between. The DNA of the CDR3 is TGTGCCAGCAGCTTAGGCCCTCGCGAGCAGTTCTTC. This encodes CASSLGPREQFF. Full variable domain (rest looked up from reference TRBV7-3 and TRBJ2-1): GAGVSQTPSNKVTEKGKYVELRCDPISGHTALYWYRQSLGQGPEFLIYFQGTGAADDSGLPNDRFFAVRPEGSVSTLKIQRTERGDSAVYLCASSLGPREQFFGPGTRLTVL.

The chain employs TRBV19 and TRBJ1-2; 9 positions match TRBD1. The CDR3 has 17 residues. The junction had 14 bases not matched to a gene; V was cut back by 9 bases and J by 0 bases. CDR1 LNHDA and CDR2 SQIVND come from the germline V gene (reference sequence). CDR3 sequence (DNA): TGTGCCAGCCGATCGATGGACAGGGGTGAAACTAACTATGGCTACACCTTC. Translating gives CASRSMDRGETNYGYTF.

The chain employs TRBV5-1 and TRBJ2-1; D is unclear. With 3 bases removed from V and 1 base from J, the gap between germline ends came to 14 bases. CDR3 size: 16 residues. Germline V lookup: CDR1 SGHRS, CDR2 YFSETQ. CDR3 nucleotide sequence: TGCGCCAGCAGCTCTTCCATATCGCTGTCCTACAATGAGCAGTTCTTC. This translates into CASSSSISLSYNEQFF.

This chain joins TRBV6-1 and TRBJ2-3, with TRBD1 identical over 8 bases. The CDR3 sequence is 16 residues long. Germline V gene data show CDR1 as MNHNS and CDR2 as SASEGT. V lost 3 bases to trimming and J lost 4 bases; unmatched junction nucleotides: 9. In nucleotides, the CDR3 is TGTGCCAGCAGTGACCGGACAGGGCTTTCTCCAGATACGCAGTATTTT. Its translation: CASSDRTGLSPDTQYF.